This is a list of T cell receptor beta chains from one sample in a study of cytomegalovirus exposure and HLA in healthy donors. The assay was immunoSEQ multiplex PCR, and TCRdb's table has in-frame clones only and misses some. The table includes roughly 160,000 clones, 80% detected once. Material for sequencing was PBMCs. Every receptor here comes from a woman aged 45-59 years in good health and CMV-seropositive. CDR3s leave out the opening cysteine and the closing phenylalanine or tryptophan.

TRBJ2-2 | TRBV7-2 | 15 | ASSFDPRTGLTGELF
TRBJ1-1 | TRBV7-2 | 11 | ASSRGGNTEAF
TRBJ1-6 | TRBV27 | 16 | ASSFDPDWSSYNSPLH
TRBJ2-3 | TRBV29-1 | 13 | SVTAETGGSDTQY
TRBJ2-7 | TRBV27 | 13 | AHGWTSGSTYEQY
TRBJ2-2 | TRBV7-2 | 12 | ASSLMTGSRELF
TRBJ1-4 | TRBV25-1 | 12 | ASSAGDPDEKLF
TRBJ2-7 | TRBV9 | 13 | ASSVATGQSYEQY
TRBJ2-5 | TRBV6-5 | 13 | ASRPDRGQRETQY
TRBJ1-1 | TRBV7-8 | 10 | ASSFTTTEAF
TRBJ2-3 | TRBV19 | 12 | ASGVPAGTDTQY
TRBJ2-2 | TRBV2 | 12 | ASSSSSWAGELF
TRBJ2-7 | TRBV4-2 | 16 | ASSQPPGLAGGSHEQY
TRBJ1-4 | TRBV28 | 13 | ASRFLEATNEKLF
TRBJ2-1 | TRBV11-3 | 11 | ASSPEEDNEQF
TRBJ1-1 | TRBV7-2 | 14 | ASSLQGSRLNTEAF
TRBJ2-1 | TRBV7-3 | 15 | ASSLMGGNRGTNEQF
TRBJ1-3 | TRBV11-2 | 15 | ASSLDHRGPAGNTIY
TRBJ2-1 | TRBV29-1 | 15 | SAVGTSGRVAYNEQF
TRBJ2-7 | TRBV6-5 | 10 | ASMGSSYEQY
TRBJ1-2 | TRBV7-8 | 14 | ASSLPGQGRLFGYT
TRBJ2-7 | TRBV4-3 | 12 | ASSQSRVAYEQY
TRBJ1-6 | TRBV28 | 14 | ATAGSRDRFWEPLH
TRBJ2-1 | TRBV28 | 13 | ASSLSEFGSHEQF
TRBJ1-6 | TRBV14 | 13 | ASSRAGSYNSPLH
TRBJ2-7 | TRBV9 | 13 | AGSVDGTGSYEQY
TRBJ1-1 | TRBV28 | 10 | ASSSLQREAF
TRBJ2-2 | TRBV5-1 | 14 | ASSEPGQAHTGELF
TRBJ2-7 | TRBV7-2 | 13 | ASRPGTGPSYEQY
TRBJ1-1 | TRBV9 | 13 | ASSVALGGNTEAF
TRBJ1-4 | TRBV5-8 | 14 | ASSWAGRGTNEKLF
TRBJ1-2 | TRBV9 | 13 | ASGRDRGFDYGYT
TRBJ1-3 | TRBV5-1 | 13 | ASSGGTGIGNTIY
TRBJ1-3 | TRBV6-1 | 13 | ASTIGVNSGNTIY
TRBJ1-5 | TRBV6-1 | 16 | ASSGYGGQLGGGGPQH
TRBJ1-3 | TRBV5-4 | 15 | ASSYRTGTFSGNTIY
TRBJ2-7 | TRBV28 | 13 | ASRGTHSGSYEQY
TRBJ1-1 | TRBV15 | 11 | ATSTGASTEAF
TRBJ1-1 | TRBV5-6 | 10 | ASSHWTGRAF
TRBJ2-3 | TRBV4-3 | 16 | ASSQDTAAGRGTDTQY
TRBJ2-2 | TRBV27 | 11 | ATGTANTGELF
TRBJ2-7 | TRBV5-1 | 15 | ASSPGAHRDTGYEQY
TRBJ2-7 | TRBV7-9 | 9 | SSSSAYEQY
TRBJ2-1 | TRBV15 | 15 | ATRSSGGHAKGGEQF
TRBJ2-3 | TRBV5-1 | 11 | ASSLELADTQY
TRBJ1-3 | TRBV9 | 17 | ASSSIIPGQTISGNTIY
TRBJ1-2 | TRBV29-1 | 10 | SVPDRFYGYT
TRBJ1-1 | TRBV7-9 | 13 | ASSERSGVKAEAF
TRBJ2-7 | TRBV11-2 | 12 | ASSPRGGGSEQY
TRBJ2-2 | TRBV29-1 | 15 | SVEGAGGLSSTGELF
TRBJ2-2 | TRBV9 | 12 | ASSPSADTGELF
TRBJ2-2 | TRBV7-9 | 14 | ASSYRTGGSTGELF
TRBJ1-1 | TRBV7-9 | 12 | ASSSETSGVVAF
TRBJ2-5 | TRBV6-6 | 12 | ASSPQKGRETQY
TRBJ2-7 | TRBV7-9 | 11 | ASSLALASEQY
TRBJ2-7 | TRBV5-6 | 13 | ASSLMGRVTHEQY
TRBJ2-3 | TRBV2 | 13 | ASSEERGGQDTQY
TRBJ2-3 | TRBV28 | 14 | ASSLYRAARRVTQY
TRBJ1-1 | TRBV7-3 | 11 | ASSFGRDTEAF